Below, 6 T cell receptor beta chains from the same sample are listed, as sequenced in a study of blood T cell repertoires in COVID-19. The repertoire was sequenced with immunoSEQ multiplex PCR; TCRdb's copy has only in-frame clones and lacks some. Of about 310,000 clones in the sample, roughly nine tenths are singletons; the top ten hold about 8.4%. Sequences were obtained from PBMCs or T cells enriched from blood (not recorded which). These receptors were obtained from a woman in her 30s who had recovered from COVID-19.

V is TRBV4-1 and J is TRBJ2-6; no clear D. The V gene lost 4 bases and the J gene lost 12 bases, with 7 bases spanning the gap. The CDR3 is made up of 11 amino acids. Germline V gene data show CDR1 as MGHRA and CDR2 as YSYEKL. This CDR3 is CASSRRGVLTF. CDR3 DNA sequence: TGCGCCAGCAGCCGGCGAGGCGTCCTGACTTTC.

CDR3 residues: CASSSVWVGDRETQYF. The CDR3 DNA sequence: TGCGCCAGCAGCTCGGTTTGGGTAGGGGACAGAGAGACCCAGTACTTC. The chain has TRBV4-1 and TRBJ2-5; 7 bases are shared with TRBD1. With 5 bases clipped from V and 4 bases from J, the junction kept 13 bases outside the gene matches. There are 16 residues in the CDR3. In germline, CDR1 is MGHRA, CDR2 YSYEKL.

CDR3 loop: CASSYSNRVIYGYTF. CDR3 coding DNA: TGTGCCAGCAGTTACTCGAACAGGGTGATCTATGGCTACACCTTC. This chain links TRBV6-5 with TRBJ1-2; TRBD1 might be the D (6 bases). Germline CDR1 and CDR2: MNHEY and SVGAGI. CDR3 length equals 15 residues. The V gene lost 0 bases and the J gene lost 4 bases, with 12 bases spanning the gap.

This CDR3 reads CAWSRFGNTEAFF. The DNA for the CDR3 is TGTGCCTGGAGTAGATTCGGGAACACTGAAGCTTTCTTT. V is TRBV30 and J is TRBJ1-1; D is uncertain. CDR1 is GTSNPN and CDR2 is SVGIG in the germline V gene (reference sequence). The CDR3 has 13 residues. V lost 2 bases and J 1 base, leaving 8 bases between the germline ends.

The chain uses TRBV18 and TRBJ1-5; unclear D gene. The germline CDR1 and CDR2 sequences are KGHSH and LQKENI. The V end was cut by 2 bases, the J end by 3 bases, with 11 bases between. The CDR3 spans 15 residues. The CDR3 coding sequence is TGTGCCAGCTCACCAAGTCGCGGTGACAATCAGCCCCAGCATTTT. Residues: CASSPSRGDNQPQHF.

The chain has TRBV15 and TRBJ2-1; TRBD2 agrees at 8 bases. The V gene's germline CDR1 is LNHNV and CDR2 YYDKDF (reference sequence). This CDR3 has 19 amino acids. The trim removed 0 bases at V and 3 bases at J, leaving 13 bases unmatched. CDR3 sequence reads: CATSRDLTMAGRDYNEQFF. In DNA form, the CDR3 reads TGTGCCACCAGCAGAGACCTGACGATGGCCGGGAGGGACTACAATGAGCAGTTCTTC.